Listed below are T cell receptor beta chains from one sample, sequenced in a study of memory CD4+ T cells and cytomegalovirus serostatus. The method was immunoSEQ multiplex PCR; TCRdb's version includes in-frame clones alone and lacks a portion of them. The sample consists of under 55,000 clones, approximately 80% of them appearing once. The source material was memory CD4+ T cells from blood. All receptors come from an adult in good health and CMV-seropositive. CDR3s include the opening cysteine and the closing phenylalanine or tryptophan. D genes are given only for firm matches. Part of the rows lack a size; the others show once, few, many or a class for expanded clones.

d_call: TRBD2
j_call: TRBJ2-4
v_call: TRBV5-1
clone_size: -
cdr3_nt: TGCGCCAGCAGCTTGGTGGGGGGGGCCAAAAACATTCAGTACTTC
cdr3_aa: CASSLVGGAKNIQYF

d_call: -
j_call: TRBJ2-7
v_call: TRBV6-1
clone_size: -
cdr3_nt: TGTGCCAGCAGTGAAGCGCTTCTCGGGGTCCCTTTTAGGTACGAGCAGTACTTC
cdr3_aa: CASSEALLGVPFRYEQYF

d_call: TRBD1
j_call: TRBJ1-2
v_call: TRBV19
clone_size: -
cdr3_nt: TGTGCCACCAGGATAACAGGGGGCGGGAATTATGGCTACACCTTC
cdr3_aa: CATRITGGGNYGYTF

d_call: -
j_call: TRBJ2-5
v_call: TRBV5-4
clone_size: -
cdr3_nt: TGTGCCAGCAGCTTGCGCCGGGAGCAAGAGACCCAGTACTTC
cdr3_aa: CASSLRREQETQYF

d_call: -
j_call: TRBJ2-5
v_call: TRBV4-1
clone_size: -
cdr3_nt: TGCGCCAGCAGCCAAATTGTCGGCCTCGGTAGAAACTTC
cdr3_aa: CASSQIVGLGRNF

d_call: -
j_call: TRBJ1-5
v_call: TRBV10-3
clone_size: -
cdr3_nt: TGTGCCATCAGTGATCAAGGGGGCAATCAGCCCCAGCATTTT
cdr3_aa: CAISDQGGNQPQHF

d_call: -
j_call: TRBJ2-3
v_call: TRBV2
clone_size: few
cdr3_nt: TGTGCCAGTGGGGGCGTCCGGAAAACAACAGATACGCAGTATTTT
cdr3_aa: CASGGVRKTTDTQYF

d_call: -
j_call: TRBJ1-1
v_call: TRBV5-1
clone_size: -
cdr3_nt: TGCGCCAGCAGCTTGGGTGCCGGTGAAGCTTTCTTT
cdr3_aa: CASSLGAGEAFF

d_call: TRBD2
j_call: TRBJ2-1
v_call: TRBV7-9
clone_size: -
cdr3_nt: TGTGCCAGCAGCCCCGGGGGGAGGGTCTACAATGAGCAGTTCTTC
cdr3_aa: CASSPGGRVYNEQFF

d_call: -
j_call: TRBJ1-1
v_call: TRBV7-6
clone_size: -
cdr3_nt: TGTGCCAGCAGCCTAGGGCCTCGGGTTGAAGCTTTCTTT
cdr3_aa: CASSLGPRVEAFF

d_call: -
j_call: TRBJ1-6
v_call: TRBV19
clone_size: medium-sized
cdr3_nt: TGTGCCAGTAGTACAGGGTTGGGGTCCTATAATTCACCCCTCCACTTT
cdr3_aa: CASSTGLGSYNSPLHF